This T cell receptor beta chain was documented in a study of early T cells in non-severe SARS-CoV-2 infection (dated by TCRdb to about 2021). At the level of the whole study: TCR sequencing used bulk RNA from unsorted whole blood, so alpha and beta chains could not be paired.

Set within a cohort of healthcare workers in London, UK, this nested case-control study involved weekly PCR testing of nasopharyngeal swabs along with blood sampling. Between 23 and 31 March 2020, the week of the UK lockdown, healthcare workers were enrolled and then followed up weekly for as long as 16 weeks. The paper's findings and limits, for the study overall: VDJdb matching was skewed toward anti-spike CD8 responses, so virus-specific expansions were likely underestimated and private and CD4 specificities were missed.

For this clonotype: Its antigen remains unidentified. There are no base qualities to consult, and no much larger clone falls within one base.

Libraries were constructed by 5' RACE. Sequencing was performed on a NextSeq 500. Unique molecular identifiers were attached to individual cDNA molecules in the TCR library protocol so that sequencing error and PCR bias could be corrected. Sequencing covered both TCR alpha and beta chains, and within each sample the abundances of alpha and beta sequences were tightly co-correlated. The authors' analysis ran thus. V gene, J gene and CDR3 annotation of TCR sequences was performed with Decombinator V4. Expanded TCRs were defined as changing significantly between any two time points under a Poisson model with p below 0.0001. TCR abundances were normalised to the total number of TCRs sequenced in each sample and reported as counts per million. MAIT TCRs were defined by TRAV1-2 paired with TRAJ12, TRAJ20 or TRAJ33, and iNKT TCRs by TRAV10 paired with TRAJ18. A search of VDJdb, accessed on 1 November 2021, was run for TCRs annotated to CMV, EBV and SARS-CoV-2, with TCRs annotated for multiple antigens excluded. The raw public reads went through TCRdb reprocessing: fastp at Q25, MiXCR clone calling, in-frame beta chains kept. Each CDR3 protein appears once, grouped with its most common genes and DNA. Here the V and J calls rest on TCRdb's processing, not on the authors' analysis. This sample holds about 33,000 distinct CDR3 sequences; about 5% were observed only once. The ten largest clones capture about 14% of the sample.

Its CDR3 holds 12 amino acids, cysteine through phenylalanine. Of the read, only the CDR3 DNA is kept; its 36 bases are in frame from base 1. V loses 2 bases, J loses 4 bases, and the germline ends lie 4 bases apart. Taken from the germline V gene, the CDR1 and CDR2 loops are SGHRS and YFSETQ. This TCR derives from an adult who was a healthcare worker with PCR-confirmed SARS-CoV-2 infection or an uninfected control (not recorded which). Sequencing was carried out using whole blood. The chain is assembled from TRBV5-1 and TRBJ1-3, with the D gene not clear enough to name. The CDR3 corresponds to CASSFSGNTIYF. The DNA reads TGCGCCAGCAGCTTTTCCGGAAACACCATATATTTT. Beyond the CDR3, the reference TRBV5-1 and TRBJ1-3 genes provide the residues; the full variable domain reads: KAGVTQTPRYLIKTRGQQVTLSCSPISGHRSVSWYQQTPGQGLQFLFEYFSETQRNKGNFPGRFSGRQFSNSRSEMNVSTLELGDSALYLCASSFSGNTIYFGEGSWLTVV.